The present entry profiles one TCR beta chain with its context. Used for diagnoses were clinical symptoms, serum thyroxine and TRAb, thyroid ultrasound and orbital computed tomography. Fresh peripheral blood, 10 ml, was the source of the PBMCs. The data belong to a study of T cells in Graves' hyperthyroidism and ophthalmopathy. Study-level background: Peripheral blood specimens were obtained at initial diagnosis, prior to any treatment.

Amplification yielded TCR beta CDR3 regions, with RNA transcripts as the source. The HTBI set primed first-round TCR CDR3 RT-PCR. TCRdb called the multiplex PCR reads again in MiXCR, with one record for every CDR3 protein. The sample carries about 420,000 distinct CDR3 sequences, 15% to 19% recorded once. The CDR3 contains 18 residues. Germline trimming cut 0 bases from V and 1 base from J; bases unmatched to any gene: 6. Germline assignment: CDR1 SGHAT and CDR2 FQNNGV. The chain employs TRBV11-2 and TRBJ2-3, with TRBD2 matching over 11 bases. This sequence was found in a woman aged 18-35 years with Graves' hyperthyroidism. Sequencing was performed on blood. This CDR3 is CASSLDPTSGDGTDTQYF. CDR3 DNA sequence: TGTGCCAGCAGCTTAGACCCGACTAGCGGGGACGGCACAGATACGCAGTATTTT.